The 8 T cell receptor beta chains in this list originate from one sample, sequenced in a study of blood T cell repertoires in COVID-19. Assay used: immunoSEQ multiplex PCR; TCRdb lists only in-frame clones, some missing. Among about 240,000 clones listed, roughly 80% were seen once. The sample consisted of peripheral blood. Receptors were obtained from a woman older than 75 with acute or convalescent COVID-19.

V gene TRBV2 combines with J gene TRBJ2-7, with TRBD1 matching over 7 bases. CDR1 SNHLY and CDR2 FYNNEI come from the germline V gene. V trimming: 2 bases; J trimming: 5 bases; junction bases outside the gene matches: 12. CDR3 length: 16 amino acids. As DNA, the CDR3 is TGTGCCAGCAGTGAACCAGGACAGGTCCTGAGGAACGAGCAGTACTTC. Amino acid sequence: CASSEPGQVLRNEQYF.

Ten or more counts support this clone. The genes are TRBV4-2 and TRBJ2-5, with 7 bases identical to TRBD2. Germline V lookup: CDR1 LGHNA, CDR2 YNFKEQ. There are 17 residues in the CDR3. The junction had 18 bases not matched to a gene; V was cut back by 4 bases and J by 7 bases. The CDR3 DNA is TGTGCCAGCAGCCGGAAGGCGGGACTAACAGACCCCGGGACCCAGTACTTC. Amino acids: CASSRKAGLTDPGTQYF.

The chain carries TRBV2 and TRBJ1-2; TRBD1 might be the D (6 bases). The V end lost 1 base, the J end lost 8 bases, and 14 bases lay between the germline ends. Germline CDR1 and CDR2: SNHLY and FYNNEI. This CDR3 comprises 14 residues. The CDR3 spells CASSEGTDTRGYTF. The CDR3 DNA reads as TGTGCCAGCAGTGAAGGGACAGATACGAGAGGCTACACCTTC. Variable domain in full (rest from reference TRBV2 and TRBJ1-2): EPEVTQTPSHQVTQMGQEVILRCVPISNHLYFYWYRQILGQKVEFLVSFYNNEISEKSEIFDDQFSVERPDGSNFTLKIRSTKLEDSAMYFCASSEGTDTRGYTFGSGTRLTVV.

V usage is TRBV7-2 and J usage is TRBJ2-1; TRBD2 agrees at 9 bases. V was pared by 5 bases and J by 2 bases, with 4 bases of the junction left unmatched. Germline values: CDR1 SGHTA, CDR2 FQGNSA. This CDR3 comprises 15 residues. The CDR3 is CASSPRTSAYNEQFF. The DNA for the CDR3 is TGTGCCAGCAGCCCTAGGACTAGCGCCTACAATGAGCAGTTCTTC. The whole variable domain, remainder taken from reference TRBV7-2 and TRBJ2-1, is GAGVSQSPSNKVTEKGKDVELRCDPISGHTALYWYRQSLGQGLEFLIYFQGNSAPDKSGLPSDRFSAERTGGSVSTLTIQRTQQEDSAVYLCASSPRTSAYNEQFFGPGTRLTVL.

The CDR3 reads CSARGGSTQYF. The CDR3 DNA is TGCAGTGCTAGAGGGGGCTCGACCCAGTACTTC. The rearrangement uses TRBV20-1 and TRBJ2-5; D may be TRBD1 (5 bases). Looked up from germline, CDR1 is DFQATT and CDR2 is SNEGSKA (reference sequence). The ends were cut back, 1 base at V and 7 bases at J, with 7 bases in the middle. CDR3 length equals 11 residues.

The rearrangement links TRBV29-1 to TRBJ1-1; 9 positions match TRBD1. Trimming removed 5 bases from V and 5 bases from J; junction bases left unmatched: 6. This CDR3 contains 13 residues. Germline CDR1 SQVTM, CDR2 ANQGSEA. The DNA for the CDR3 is TGCAGCGTTTCGGACAGGGGATGGACTGAAGCTTTCTTT. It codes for CSVSDRGWTEAFF. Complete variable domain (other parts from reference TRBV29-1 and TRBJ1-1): SAVISQKPSRDICQRGTSLTIQCQVDSQVTMMFWYRQQPGQSLTLIATANQGSEATYESGFVIDKFPISRPNLTFSTLTVSNMSPEDSSIYLCSVSDRGWTEAFFGQGTRLTVV.

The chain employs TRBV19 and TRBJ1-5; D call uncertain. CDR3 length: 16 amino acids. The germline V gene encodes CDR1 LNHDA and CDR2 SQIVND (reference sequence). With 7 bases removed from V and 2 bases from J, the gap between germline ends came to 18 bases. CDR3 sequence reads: CASTWEDAVGNQPQHF. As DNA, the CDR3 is TGTGCCAGTACCTGGGAGGACGCGGTGGGCAATCAGCCCCAGCATTTT.

The CDR3 coding sequence is TGCGCCAGCAGCTTGGGACAGGCCATGAACACTGAAGCTTTCTTT. Encoded protein: CASSLGQAMNTEAFF. The rearrangement links TRBV5-1 to TRBJ1-1, with D possibly TRBD1 on 6 matching bases. The length of the CDR3 is 15 residues. V gave up 0 bases and J gave up 0 bases, with 9 bases separating them. Germline CDR1 SGHRS, CDR2 YFSETQ.